Sequencing of this TCR beta chain was carried out in a study of shared clonotypes between healthy human individuals. Study summary: A donor's plate count was three for CD4 naive and three for CD4 memory; CD8 naive had two and CD8 memory one.

Study observations and caveats: Naive subsets, compared against memory subsets, generally had larger estimated richness values.

Sequenced by immunoSEQ multiplex PCR; TCRdb stores in-frame clones only, minus some. The data show roughly 1 million clones, with 75% to 80% seen just once and approximately 0.5% held by the top ten. With 9 bases removed from V and 2 bases from J, the gap between germline ends came to 10 bases. Germline V gene lookup returns CDR1 SNHLY and CDR2 FYNNEI. There are 13 residues in the CDR3. Concerning this clone: Its matching antigen is unknown.

Division of CD4+ cells produced a CD45RA+ naive subset and a CD45RA-negative memory subset. Sequencing input: memory CD4+ T cells from PBMCs. The sample's subset: CD45RA-negative fraction. The sequence was obtained from a man between 18 and 35 years old in good health. Some clones in this sample may be carry-over from other donors' samples. The chain links TRBV2 to TRBJ2-2, with D unclear. The CDR3 region has the DNA TGTGCCAGTAGAGAAATAAACACCGGGGAGCTGTTTTTT. This gives the protein CASREINTGELFF. The complete variable domain, with remaining parts taken from reference TRBV2 and TRBJ2-2, reads EPEVTQTPSHQVTQMGQEVILRCVPISNHLYFYWYRQILGQKVEFLVSFYNNEISEKSEIFDDQFSVERPDGSNFTLKIRSTKLEDSAMYFCASREINTGELFFGEGSRLTVL.